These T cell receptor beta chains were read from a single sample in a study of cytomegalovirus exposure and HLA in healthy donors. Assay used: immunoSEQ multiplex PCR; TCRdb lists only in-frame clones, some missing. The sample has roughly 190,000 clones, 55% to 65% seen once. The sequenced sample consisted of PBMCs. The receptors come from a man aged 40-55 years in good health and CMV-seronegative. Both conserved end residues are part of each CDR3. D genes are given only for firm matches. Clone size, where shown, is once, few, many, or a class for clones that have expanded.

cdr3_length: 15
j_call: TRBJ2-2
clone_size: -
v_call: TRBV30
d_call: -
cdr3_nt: TGTGCCTGGAGGCTCGGGAGTCTGAACACCGGGGAGCTGTTTTTT
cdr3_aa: CAWRLGSLNTGELFF

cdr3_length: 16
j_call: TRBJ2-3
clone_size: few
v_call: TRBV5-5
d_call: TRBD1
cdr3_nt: TGTGCCAGCAGCCCTGCCTCTCGACAGGGGGACGATACGCAGTATTTT
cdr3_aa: CASSPASRQGDDTQYF

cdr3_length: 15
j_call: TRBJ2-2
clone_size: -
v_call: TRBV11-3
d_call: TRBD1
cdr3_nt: TGTGCCAGCAGCCCAGGGGGCGAGAACACCGGGGAGCTGTTTTTT
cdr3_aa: CASSPGGENTGELFF

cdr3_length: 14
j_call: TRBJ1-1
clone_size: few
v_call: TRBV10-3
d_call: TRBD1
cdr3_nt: TGTGCCATCAGTCGACAGGGCGGAAACACTGAAGCTTTCTTT
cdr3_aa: CAISRQGGNTEAFF

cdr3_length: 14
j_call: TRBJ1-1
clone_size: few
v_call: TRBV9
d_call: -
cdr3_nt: TGTGCCAGCGGGGCAGGTAATCGGGCCACTGAAGCTTTCTTT
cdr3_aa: CASGAGNRATEAFF

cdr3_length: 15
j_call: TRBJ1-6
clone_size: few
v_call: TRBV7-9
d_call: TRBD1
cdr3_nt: TGTGCCAGCAGCTCACAGGGGGCGGGAAATTCACCCCTCCACTTT
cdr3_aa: CASSSQGAGNSPLHF

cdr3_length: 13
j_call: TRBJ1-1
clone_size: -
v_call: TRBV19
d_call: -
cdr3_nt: TGTGCCAGTAGTATATCGAGGAACACTGAAGCTTTCTTT
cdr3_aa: CASSISRNTEAFF

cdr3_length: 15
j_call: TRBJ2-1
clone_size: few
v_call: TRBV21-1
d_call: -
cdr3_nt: TGTGCCAGCAGCAGCTCCGGGACTGCCTTAAATGAGCAGTTCTTC
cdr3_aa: CASSSSGTALNEQFF

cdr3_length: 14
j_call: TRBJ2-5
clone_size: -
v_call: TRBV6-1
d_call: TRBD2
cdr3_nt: TGTGCCAGCAGTGAGAGCGGGGGGGCCGCGACCCAGTACTTC
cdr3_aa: CASSESGGAATQYF

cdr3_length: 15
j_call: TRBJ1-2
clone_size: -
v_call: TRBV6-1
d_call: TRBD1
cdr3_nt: TGTGCCAGCAGTGACCCGCGACAGGGCGACTATGGCTACACCTTC
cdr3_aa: CASSDPRQGDYGYTF

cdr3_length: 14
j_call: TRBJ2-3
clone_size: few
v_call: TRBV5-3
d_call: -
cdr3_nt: TGTGCCAGAAGCTTCGACCTAGGCACAGATACGCAGTATTTT
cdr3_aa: CARSFDLGTDTQYF

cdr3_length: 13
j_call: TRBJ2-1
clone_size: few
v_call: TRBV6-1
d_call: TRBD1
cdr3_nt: TGTGCCGCAGGGACAGTACGCTACAATGAGCAGTTCTTC
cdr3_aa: CAAGTVRYNEQFF

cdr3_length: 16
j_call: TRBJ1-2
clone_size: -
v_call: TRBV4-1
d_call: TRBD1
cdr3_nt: TGCGCCAGCAGCCAGCCAGGGGGCCGGTTACCCTATGGCTACACCTTC
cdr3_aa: CASSQPGGRLPYGYTF

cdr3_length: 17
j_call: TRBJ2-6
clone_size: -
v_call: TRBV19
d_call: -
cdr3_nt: TGTGCCAGTAGTATACAGGGAGGAATGTCTGGGGCCAACGTCCTGACTTTC
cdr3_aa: CASSIQGGMSGANVLTF

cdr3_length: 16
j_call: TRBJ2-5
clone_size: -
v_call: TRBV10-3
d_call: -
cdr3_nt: TGTGCCATCAGTGAGACGATGGGTCCTAAGGGGAAGACCCAGTACTTC
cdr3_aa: CAISETMGPKGKTQYF

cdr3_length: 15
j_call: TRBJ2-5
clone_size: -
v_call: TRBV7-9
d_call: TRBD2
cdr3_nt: TGTGCCAGCAGCTACCTGTTTGGGGGGGGAGAGACCCAGTACTTC
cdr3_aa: CASSYLFGGGETQYF

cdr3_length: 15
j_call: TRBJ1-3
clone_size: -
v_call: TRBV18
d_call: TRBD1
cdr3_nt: TGTGCCAGCTCATCCGGACAGGGGACTGGAAACACCATATATTTT
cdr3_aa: CASSSGQGTGNTIYF

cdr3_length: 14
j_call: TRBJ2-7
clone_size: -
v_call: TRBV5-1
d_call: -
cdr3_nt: TGCGCCAGCAGCTTGGATAAGCTGTACTACGAGCAGTACTTC
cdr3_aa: CASSLDKLYYEQYF

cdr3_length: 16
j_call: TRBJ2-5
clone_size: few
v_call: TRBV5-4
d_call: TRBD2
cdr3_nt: TGTGCCAGCAGCTTGGATTCGGGGGGGGGCGGGCGGACCCAGTACTTC
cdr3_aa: CASSLDSGGGGRTQYF

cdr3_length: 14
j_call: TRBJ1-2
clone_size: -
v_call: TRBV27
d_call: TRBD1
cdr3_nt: TGTGCCAGCAGTAACAGGGACAGGAAATATGGCTACACCTTC
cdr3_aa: CASSNRDRKYGYTF

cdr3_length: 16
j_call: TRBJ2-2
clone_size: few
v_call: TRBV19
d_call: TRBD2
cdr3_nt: TGTGCCAGTAGTCCCCATAGCGGGAGCGGGACCGGGGAGCTGTTTTTT
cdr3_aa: CASSPHSGSGTGELFF

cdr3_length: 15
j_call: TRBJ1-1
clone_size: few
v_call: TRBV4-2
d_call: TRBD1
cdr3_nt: TGTGCCAGCAGCCAAAAGGAAGGGGGCCCAGCTGAAGCTTTCTTT
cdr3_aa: CASSQKEGGPAEAFF

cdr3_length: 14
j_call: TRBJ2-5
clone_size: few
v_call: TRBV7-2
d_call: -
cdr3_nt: TGTGCCAGCAGCTTAGCGCAGGACAGTCGAGCCCAGTACTTC
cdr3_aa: CASSLAQDSRAQYF

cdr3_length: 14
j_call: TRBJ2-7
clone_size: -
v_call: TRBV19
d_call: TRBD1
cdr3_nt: TGTGCCAGTAGACGGGACAGGACCTCCTACGAGCAGTACTTC
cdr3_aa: CASRRDRTSYEQYF

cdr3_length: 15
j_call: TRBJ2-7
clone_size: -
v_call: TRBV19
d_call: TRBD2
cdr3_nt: TGTGCCAGTAGTGTTCTAGCGGGAGGGCCGTACGAGCAGTACTTC
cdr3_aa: CASSVLAGGPYEQYF

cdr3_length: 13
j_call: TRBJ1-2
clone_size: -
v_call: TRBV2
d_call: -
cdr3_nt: TGTGCCAGCAGTGCAAACAGGGACTATGGCTACACCTTC
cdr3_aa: CASSANRDYGYTF

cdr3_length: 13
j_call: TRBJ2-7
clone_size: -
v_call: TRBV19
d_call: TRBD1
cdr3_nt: TGTGCCAGCCAGCAAGACAGGGGTTACGAGCAGTACTTC
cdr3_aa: CASQQDRGYEQYF

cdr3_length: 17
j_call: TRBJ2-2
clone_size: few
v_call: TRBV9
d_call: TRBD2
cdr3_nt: TGTGCCAGCAGCGCCCCAGCGGGAGAATGGAACACCGGGGAGCTGTTTTTT
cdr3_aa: CASSAPAGEWNTGELFF

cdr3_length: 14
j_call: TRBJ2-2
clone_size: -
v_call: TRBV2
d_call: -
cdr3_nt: TGTGCCAGCGTAGGAGGGCCGAACACCGGGGAGCTGTTTTTT
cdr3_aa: CASVGGPNTGELFF

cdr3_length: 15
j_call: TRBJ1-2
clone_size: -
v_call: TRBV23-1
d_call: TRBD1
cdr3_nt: TGCGCCATTCCTCGTACTACAGGGGGGGACTATGGCTACACCTTC
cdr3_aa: CAIPRTTGGDYGYTF

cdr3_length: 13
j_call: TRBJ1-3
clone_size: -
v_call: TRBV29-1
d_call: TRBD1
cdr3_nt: TGCAGCGTCCGACAGGGGACTGGAAACACCATATATTTT
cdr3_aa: CSVRQGTGNTIYF

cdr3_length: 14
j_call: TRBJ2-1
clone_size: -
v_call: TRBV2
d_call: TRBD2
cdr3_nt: TGTGCCAGCAGTCTTAGCGGGAGGGAGGGGGAGCAGTTCTTC
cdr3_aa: CASSLSGREGEQFF

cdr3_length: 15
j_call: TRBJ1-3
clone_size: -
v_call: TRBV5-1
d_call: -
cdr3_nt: TGCGCCAGCAGCTTATCAGGGCCCTCTGGAAACACCATATATTTT
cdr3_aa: CASSLSGPSGNTIYF

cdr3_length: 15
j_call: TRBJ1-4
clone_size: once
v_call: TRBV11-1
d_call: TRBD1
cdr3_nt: TGTGCCAGCAGCTTAGCCCGGACAGGGGCTGAAAAACTGTTTTTT
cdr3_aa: CASSLARTGAEKLFF

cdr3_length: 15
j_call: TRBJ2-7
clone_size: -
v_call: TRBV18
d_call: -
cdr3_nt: TGTGCCAGCTCACCACGTCAGGTTCAAGCCACCGAGCAGTACTTC
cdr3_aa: CASSPRQVQATEQYF

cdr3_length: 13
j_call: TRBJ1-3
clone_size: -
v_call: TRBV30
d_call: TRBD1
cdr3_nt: TGTGCCTGGACAGGGGGCATTGGAAACACCATATATTTT
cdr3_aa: CAWTGGIGNTIYF

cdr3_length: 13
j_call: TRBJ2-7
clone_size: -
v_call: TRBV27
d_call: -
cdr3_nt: TGTGCCAGCCATGCGGAGGGCTCCTACGAGCAGTACTTC
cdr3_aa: CASHAEGSYEQYF

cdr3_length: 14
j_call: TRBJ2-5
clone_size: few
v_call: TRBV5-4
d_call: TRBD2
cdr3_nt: TGTGCCAGCAGCTCGACTAGCGGGCAAGAGACCCAGTACTTC
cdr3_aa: CASSSTSGQETQYF

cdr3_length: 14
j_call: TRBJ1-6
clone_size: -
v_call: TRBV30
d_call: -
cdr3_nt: TGTGCCTGGAGTCTAAGCTCCTATAATTCACCCCTCCACTTT
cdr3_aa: CAWSLSSYNSPLHF

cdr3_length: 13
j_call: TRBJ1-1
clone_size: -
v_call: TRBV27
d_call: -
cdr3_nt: TGTGCCAGCAGTCCCCAGGGAAACACTGAAGCTTTCTTT
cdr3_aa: CASSPQGNTEAFF

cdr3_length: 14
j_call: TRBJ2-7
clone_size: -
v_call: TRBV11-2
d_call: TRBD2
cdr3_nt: TGTGCCAGCAGCCCTAGCGGGAGGGTGAGAGAGCAGTACTTC
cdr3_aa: CASSPSGRVREQYF

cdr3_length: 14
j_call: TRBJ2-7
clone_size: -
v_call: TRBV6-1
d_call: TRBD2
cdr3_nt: TGTGCCAGCAGACTAGCGGGGGCTCCGGACGAGCAGTACTTC
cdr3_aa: CASRLAGAPDEQYF

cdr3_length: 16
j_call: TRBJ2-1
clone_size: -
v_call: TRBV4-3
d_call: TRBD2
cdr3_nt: TGCGCCAGCAGCCAAGATACCCTAGCGGGAGGTAATGAGCAGTTCTTC
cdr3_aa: CASSQDTLAGGNEQFF

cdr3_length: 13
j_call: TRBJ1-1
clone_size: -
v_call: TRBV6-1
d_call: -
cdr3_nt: TGTGCCAGCAGGCCTACAGCGAACACTGAAGCTTTCTTT
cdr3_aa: CASRPTANTEAFF

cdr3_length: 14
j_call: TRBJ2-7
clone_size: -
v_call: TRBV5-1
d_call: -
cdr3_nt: TGCGCCAGCAGCCCGGATGCAGGGACCTACGAGCAGTACTTC
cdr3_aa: CASSPDAGTYEQYF

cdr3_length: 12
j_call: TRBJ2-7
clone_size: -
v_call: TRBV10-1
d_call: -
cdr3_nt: TGCGCCCCGGAACGGGAAGCCTACGAGCAGTACTTC
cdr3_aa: CAPEREAYEQYF